This TCR beta chain is from a study of response to subunit inactivated influenza vaccine. Findings and caveats of the study: Authors proposed each seasonal influenza vaccination draws in few new T cells.

CDR1 and CDR2 from the germline V gene are SGHTA and FQGNSA. V was pared by 0 bases and J by 2 bases, with 10 bases between. The CDR3 has 15 amino acids. TCRdb used MiXCR to reprocess the RT-PCR reads, holding one entry per CDR3 protein. The sample yields about 240,000 distinct CDR3 sequences, less than 15% seen once. This clonotype was detected ten times or more. Its antigen is undetermined. The starting material was non-naive T cells sorted from PBMCs, obtained 14 days before vaccination. The chain couples TRBV7-2 to TRBJ1-1; D may be TRBD1 (6 bases). The receptor was isolated from a man aged 45-60 years who received an inactivated influenza vaccine. CDR3 DNA: TGTGCCAGCAGCTTAGCCGGACAGATTAACACTGAAGCTTTCTTT. Protein product: CASSLAGQINTEAFF.